These 6 T cell receptor beta chains share one sample of origin, sequenced in a study of control samples from healthy donors and cancer patients. Assay used: immunoSEQ multiplex PCR; TCRdb lists only in-frame clones, some missing. The sample contains around 55,000 clones, around nine tenths of which appear only once. Sample: PBMCs. These receptor sequences come from a man in his forties with colorectal cancer.

The genes are TRBV30 and TRBJ1-1; unclear D gene. The CDR3 totals 13 residues. Between the trimmed V and J ends, which lost 2 bases and 7 bases, there was a span of 14 bases. In germline, CDR1 is GTSNPN, CDR2 SVGIG (reference sequence). The CDR3 reads CAWSSPVLSEAFF. The DNA of the CDR3 is TGTGCCTGGAGTAGCCCCGTGCTTAGTGAAGCTTTCTTT. The full variable domain, with the rest looked up from reference TRBV30 and TRBJ1-1, is SQTIHQWPATLVQPVGSPLSLECTVEGTSNPNLYWYRQAAGRGLQLLFYSVGIGQISSEVPQNLSASRPQDRQFILSSKKLLLSDSGFYLCAWSSPVLSEAFFGQGTRLTVV.

The chain links TRBV4-1 to TRBJ1-2, with D unclear. V gave up 0 bases and J gave up 8 bases, with 16 bases separating them. This CDR3 has 15 residues. Germline CDR1 MGHRA, CDR2 YSYEKL. In DNA form, the CDR3 reads TGCGCCAGCAGCCAAGAGGCCCGAGGCATGGGGGGCTACACCTTC. This sequence encodes CASSQEARGMGGYTF.

This clone was found a few times. The chain has TRBV2 and TRBJ1-3, with D possibly matching TRBD1 (6 bases). The ends were cut back, 3 bases at V and 2 bases at J, with 11 bases in the middle. The CDR3 totals 15 residues. Per germline, CDR1 SNHLY and CDR2 FYNNEI. The CDR3 region is CASSDHRVTGNTIYF. The CDR3, as DNA: TGTGCCAGCAGTGATCACAGGGTCACTGGAAACACCATATATTTT.

The table lists this clone with a few counts. The J gene is TRBJ2-2, the V gene TRBV19; unclear D gene. CDR1 and CDR2 (germline): LNHDA, SQIVND (reference sequence). This CDR3 has 16 residues. V dropped 2 bases and J dropped 0 bases, with 10 bases sitting between them. CDR3 residues: CASSIRAGANTGELFF. The CDR3 nucleotides read TGTGCCAGTAGTATAAGAGCTGGTGCGAACACCGGGGAGCTGTTTTTT.

This chain connects TRBV7-2 to TRBJ1-6, with D perhaps TRBD1 (5 bases). V was cut by 2 bases and J by 8 bases, with 13 bases left in between. There are 15 residues in the CDR3. CDR1 SGHTA and CDR2 FQGNSA come from the germline V gene. In nucleotides, the CDR3 is TGTGCCAGCAGCTTAAATCAGGGTTGGGATTCACCCCTCCACTTT. Translation gives CASSLNQGWDSPLHF.

The chain links TRBV28 to TRBJ1-2; D remains unclear. CDR3 length: 12 amino acids. Germline CDR1 reads MDHEN; CDR2 reads SYDVKM. The V gene lost 4 bases and the J gene lost 7 bases, with 10 bases spanning the gap. The CDR3 nucleotides are TGTGCCAGCAGTTCTCCCACCGGTGGCTACACCTTC. Translated, it gives CASSSPTGGYTF.